A selection of T cell receptor beta chains follows, all from one sample in a study of T cell responses to AZD1222 COVID-19 vaccine. The protocol was immunoSEQ multiplex PCR, while the TCRdb copy is restricted to in-frame clones and leaves out a portion. The table lists around 210,000 clones, roughly 94% of them singletons. This specimen was peripheral blood, taken 28 days after the second dose of the MenACWY control vaccine. These receptors came from an adult who received the MenACWY meningococcal vaccine as a control. CDR3s include the opening cysteine and the closing phenylalanine or tryptophan. A D gene is named only where the DNA matches it firmly. Only part of the rows carry a size: once, few, many, or a class if the clone is expanded.

V gene	J gene	D gene	clone size	CDR3 DNA	CDR3 protein
TRBV5-1	TRBJ2-5	.	.	TGCGCCAGCAGCTTGGACTCTCGAGAGACCCAGTACTTC	CASSLDSRETQYF
TRBV3-1/TRBV3-2	TRBJ2-1	TRBD2	.	TGTGCCAGCAGCCAACCCGGGACTAGCGGGTACAATGAGCAGTTCTTC	CASSQPGTSGYNEQFF
TRBV9	TRBJ2-5	TRBD1	.	TGTGCCAGCAGCGCCTCCGGGACAGAAGAGACCCAGTACTTC	CASSASGTEETQYF
TRBV9	TRBJ2-7	TRBD1	.	TGTGCCAGCAGCCCCTGGGACAGGGGCGCCTACGAGCAGTACTTC	CASSPWDRGAYEQYF
TRBV6-5	TRBJ2-5	.	.	TGTGCCAGCAGTTACTCGAGGGGTGGAGAGACCCAGTACTTC	CASSYSRGGETQYF
TRBV27	TRBJ2-7	.	.	TGTGCCAGCAGTTTACGAAATGGTCCTCCCTACGAGCAGTACTTC	CASSLRNGPPYEQYF
TRBV6-5	TRBJ1-1	.	.	TGTGCCAGCAGTTACTCCGGACAGATGAACACTGAAGCTTTCTTT	CASSYSGQMNTEAFF
TRBV10-3	TRBJ1-2	TRBD1	.	TGTGCCATCAGTCAAGACGGGACAGGGGCACGTGGCTACACCTTC	CAISQDGTGARGYTF
TRBV27	TRBJ2-2	.	few	TGTGCCAGCAGTTTATCAGGCGCCAACACCGGGGAGCTGTTTTTT	CASSLSGANTGELFF
TRBV7-7	TRBJ2-7	TRBD1	.	TGTGCTAGCAGCTTAGGACAGGGTCGCGCCTACGAGCAGTACTTC	CASSLGQGRAYEQYF
TRBV3-1/TRBV3-2	TRBJ1-4	TRBD1	once	TGTGCCAGCAGCCAAGATCTCGGACAGGGGAATGAAAAACTGTTTTTT	CASSQDLGQGNEKLFF
TRBV15	TRBJ1-4	.	.	TGTGCCACTGCCCCAGGGACCGTCCCAACGAGATCTTTT	CATAPGTVPTRSF
TRBV2	TRBJ2-5	.	.	TGTGCCAGCAGTGGAGTTGAGACCCAGTACTTC	CASSGVETQYF
TRBV28	TRBJ2-2	.	.	TGTGCCAGCAAAAACACGAACACCGGGGAGCTGTTTTTT	CASKNTNTGELFF
TRBV13	TRBJ2-7	TRBD1	.	TGTGCCAGCAGCAAGGGACAGAGTCCCTACGAGCAGTACTTC	CASSKGQSPYEQYF
TRBV4-2	TRBJ2-1	.	.	TGTGCCAGCAGCCAAGATCTGGGGCTCATGAACAATGAGCAGTTCTTC	CASSQDLGLMNNEQFF
TRBV19	TRBJ1-1	TRBD1	.	TGTGCCAGTAGTAGTAGACAGGGTGTCGACACTGAAGCTTTCTTT	CASSSRQGVDTEAFF
TRBV2	TRBJ1-6	TRBD1	.	TGTGCCAGCAGTGGGACGGACAGGGAAATAAGAAATTCACCCCTCCACTTT	CASSGTDREIRNSPLHF
TRBV11-2	TRBJ1-2	.	.	TGTGCCAGCAGCTTAGAGCAGGGTGGCTATGGCTACACCTTC	CASSLEQGGYGYTF
TRBV27	TRBJ2-5	.	.	TGTGCCAGCAGTTTCCGGTTTCCGCAAGAGACCCAGTACTTC	CASSFRFPQETQYF
TRBV6-5	TRBJ1-1	.	.	TGTGCCAGCAGTTCCAGTGGTAGAGAAGCTTTCTTT	CASSSSGREAFF
TRBV10-3	TRBJ1-5	TRBD1	.	TGTGCCATCAGTGCGGGACAGCATAGCAATCAGCCCCAGCATTTT	CAISAGQHSNQPQHF
TRBV7-9	TRBJ2-7	TRBD2	.	TGTGCCAGCATCCCCCCCGGGAGGCTGTTGGACGAGCAGTACTTC	CASIPPGRLLDEQYF
TRBV27	TRBJ1-2	TRBD1	.	TGTGCCAGCAGTCCCTCCGGACAGGGCTATGGCTACACCTTC	CASSPSGQGYGYTF
TRBV4-3	TRBJ1-3	.	.	TGCGCCAGCAGCCAAGACCGGTCCTCTGGAAACACCATATATTTT	CASSQDRSSGNTIYF
TRBV28	TRBJ2-1	TRBD1	.	TGTGCCAGCAAACAGGGGGCGAATGAGCAGTTCTTC	CASKQGANEQFF
TRBV7-9	TRBJ2-5	.	.	TGTGCCAGCAGCTCCTACCAGGGGCGAGAGACCCAGTACTTC	CASSSYQGRETQYF
TRBV9	TRBJ1-1	.	.	TGTGCCAGCAGCGTGACCTCCAACACTGAAGCTTTCTTT	CASSVTSNTEAFF
TRBV4-2	TRBJ2-6	.	.	TGTGCCAGCAGCCAAGAAGAGGGGTCTGGGGCCAACGTCCTGACTTTC	CASSQEEGSGANVLTF
TRBV20-1	TRBJ2-7	.	.	TGCAGTGCTAGGAAGGGCTACGAGCAGTACTTC	CSARKGYEQYF
TRBV5-1	TRBJ2-1	.	.	TGCGCCAGCAGCTTGAGAGGAGGCAATGAGCAGTTCTTC	CASSLRGGNEQFF
TRBV7-3	TRBJ2-3	TRBD2	.	TGTGCCAGCAGCCCCGGGACTAGCGGGGGTCCCGGGGCAGATACGCAGTATTTT	CASSPGTSGGPGADTQYF
TRBV4-2	TRBJ2-7	.	.	TGTGCCAGCAGCCAAGAGGTTCCTAGCTCGTTGTCGATATACGAGCAGTACTTC	CASSQEVPSSLSIYEQYF
TRBV10-3	TRBJ1-5	.	.	TGTGCCATCAGTAAATCAGGGGACCGCAATCAGCCCCAGCATTTT	CAISKSGDRNQPQHF
TRBV5-1	TRBJ1-2	.	.	TGCGCCAGCAGCTTGGGGTCTTATGGCTACACCTTC	CASSLGSYGYTF
TRBV9	TRBJ2-7	TRBD2	.	TGTGCCAGCAGCGTAGGCCCAGCGGGGGGATCCTACGAGCAGTACTTC	CASSVGPAGGSYEQYF
TRBV28	TRBJ1-2	.	.	TGTGCCAGCAGTTTAAGTTTGGAGTATGGCTACACCTTC	CASSLSLEYGYTF
TRBV28	TRBJ1-1	.	.	TGTGCCAGCAGTTTATACGGCAGGCTGAACACTGAAGCTTTCTTT	CASSLYGRLNTEAFF
TRBV2	TRBJ1-6	TRBD1	.	TGTGCCAGCCTAGGGGGCAACCCCAGCTCGGGGAATTCACCCCTCCACTTT	CASLGGNPSSGNSPLHF
TRBV6-6	TRBJ2-5	TRBD1	once	TGTGCCAGCAGACCCACAGGGGGCGAAAAGACCCAGTACTTC	CASRPTGGEKTQYF
TRBV5-6	TRBJ2-1	.	.	TGTGCCAGCAGCCCCGAGGTGAGGCGGAGCTCCTACAATGAGCAGTTCTTC	CASSPEVRRSSYNEQFF